The clone carrying this TCR beta chain is a singleton in its sample. cDNA reverse transcribed from extracted RNA served as the sequencing template. Sequenced by immunoSEQ multiplex PCR; TCRdb stores in-frame clones only, minus some. The data hold 180,000 or so clones, with nearly 60% observed a single time. This sample stems from a study of CD8+ T cells in alopecia areata. Treatment defined: oral pan-JAK inhibitor, 5-10 mg twice daily. The CDR3 is made up of 17 amino acids. Between the trimmed V and J ends, which lost 0 bases and 4 bases, there was a span of 18 bases. In germline, CDR1 is LGHNA, CDR2 YSLEER.

The source of this sequence is a human donor with alopecia areata. This chain joins TRBV4-3 and TRBJ1-2, with D possibly being TRBD1 (6 bases). Sequences were derived from CD4+ T cells sorted from blood, sampled at week 24, from a patient treated with tofacitinib. The CDR3 DNA follows: TGCGCCAGCAGCCAAGATTTACTCCGGGGGCAAGGCTATGGCTACACCTTC. It yields the protein CASSQDLLRGQGYGYTF.